This T cell receptor beta chain was captured in a study of blood T cell repertoires in COVID-19. Overall study: PBMCs, B-cell-depleted T cells, or T cells were the source of the cDNA or gDNA that made up the material.

The length of the CDR3 is 13 residues. The V end was cut by 7 bases, the J end by 7 bases, with 16 bases between. Here immunoSEQ multiplex PCR was the method, and the copy in TCRdb shows in-frame clones only, minus some. The data show 180,000 or so clones, approximately 81% seen once. This sequence joins TRBV12-3 or TRBV12-4 and TRBJ2-5; D is possibly TRBD2 (5 bases). The TCR originated in a person aged 70 to 85 with COVID-19, enrolled during active disease. Material: peripheral blood. The chain's CDR3 is CASTKELRGTQYF. The CDR3 DNA follows: TGTGCCAGCACCAAGGAACTCCGGGGGACCCAGTACTTC.